Presented here are 28 T cell receptor beta chains from one specimen sequenced in a study of T cells after yellow fever vaccination. MiXCR was run by TCRdb on the 5' RACE reads, yielding one entry per CDR3 protein. The sample includes some 300,000 distinct CDR3 sequences, 8.5% to 10% seen only once; the top ten take around 3.4%. Material: CD4+ T cells sorted from PBMCs, obtained 5 days after the yellow fever booster vaccination. The receptors derive from a man younger than 35 who received the YFV17D yellow fever vaccine.

This clonotype was seen many times. The chain has TRBV29-1 and TRBJ2-5; D uncertain. Germline values: CDR1 SQVTM, CDR2 ANQGSEA. The ends were cut back, 7 bases at V and 2 bases at J, with 14 bases in the middle. The CDR3 loop spans 13 amino acids. The CDR3 here is CSAEREGQETQYF. The CDR3 DNA is TGCAGCGCCGAAAGGGAAGGACAAGAGACCCAGTACTTC. The variable domain in full, with the rest retrieved from reference TRBV29-1 and TRBJ2-5, is SAVISQKPSRDICQRGTSLTIQCQVDSQVTMMFWYRQQPGQSLTLIATANQGSEATYESGFVIDKFPISRPNLTFSTLTVSNMSPEDSSIYLCSAEREGQETQYFGPGTRLLVL.

The rearrangement uses TRBV6-1 and TRBJ1-5; D may be TRBD1 (5 bases). V shed 4 bases and J shed 2 bases, with 12 bases lying between them. The CDR3 is 15 residues long. Germline V gene data show CDR1 as MNHNS and CDR2 as SASEGT. Here the CDR3 DNA reads TGTGCCAGCAGTGTATTGACAGTGGGCAATCAGCCCCAGCATTTT. It specifies CASSVLTVGNQPQHF.

This clonotype was picked up a small number of times. V usage is TRBV10-3 and J usage is TRBJ1-3; D may be TRBD1 (5 bases). With 10 bases removed from V and 0 bases from J, the gap between germline ends came to 16 bases. The CDR3 runs to 15 residues. From germline, CDR1 is ENHRY and CDR2 SYGVKD. The CDR3 is CATGGQPISGNTIYF. CDR3 in DNA: TGTGCCACTGGGGGTCAGCCGATCTCTGGAAACACCATATATTTT.

This chain links TRBV7-2 with TRBJ2-7, with 8 bases identical to TRBD2. Germline CDR1 reads SGHTA; CDR2 reads FQGNSA. The V gene end was trimmed by 2 bases and the J gene end by 2 bases; junction bases not matched to a gene: 2. The CDR3 spans 14 residues. The CDR3 is CASSLTGLAYEQYF. For the CDR3, the DNA is TGTGCCAGCAGCTTAACGGGACTAGCCTACGAGCAGTACTTC.

This clonotype was seen a few times. This chain links TRBV6-1 with TRBJ2-5; D might be TRBD2 (6 bases). V shed 9 bases and J shed 5 bases, with 16 bases lying between them. CDR1 and CDR2 from the germline V gene are MNHNS and SASEGT. The CDR3 loop spans 13 amino acids. CDR3 coding DNA: TGTGCCAGATCAGCGGGTTCGGGGGAGACCCAGTACTTC. As protein: CARSAGSGETQYF.

The J gene is TRBJ2-7, the V gene TRBV6-5, with D uncertain. V was cut by 9 bases and J by 0 bases, with 12 bases left in between. This CDR3 spans 13 amino acids. Germline CDR1 is MNHEY and CDR2 is SVGAGI. CDR3 in amino acids: CASSPHYSYEQYF. The CDR3 DNA is TGTGCCAGTAGCCCCCACTACTCCTACGAGCAGTACTTC.

This clonotype was seen more than once but under ten times. The gene calls are TRBV6-5 and TRBJ2-3, with 7 positions matching TRBD1. The CDR3 sequence is 12 residues long. The J segment lost 5 bases and the V segment lost 5 bases, leaving 1 base of the junction unmatched. In germline, CDR1 is MNHEY, CDR2 SVGAGI. The CDR3 sequence is CASSHRGDTQYF. The CDR3 coding sequence is TGTGCCAGCAGTCACAGGGGAGATACGCAGTATTTT.

The V call is TRBV6-5, the J call TRBJ2-7; D call uncertain. The germline gives CDR1 MNHEY, CDR2 SVGAGI. This CDR3 is built from 15 residues. The V end lost 6 bases, the J end lost 2 bases, and 17 bases lay between the germline ends. CDR3 residues: CASRTIPLDAYEQYV. The CDR3 DNA reads TGTGCCAGCAGGACGATACCCCTTGATGCCTACGAGCAGTACGTC.

V usage is TRBV4-1 and J usage is TRBJ1-1; 8 nucleotides agree with TRBD1. The CDR3 sequence is 18 residues long. In germline, CDR1 is MGHRA, CDR2 YSYEKL. Germline trimming cut 0 bases from V and 0 bases from J; bases unmatched to any gene: 9. The CDR3 region is CASSQDAPGGLMNTEAFF. CDR3 DNA: TGCGCCAGCAGCCAAGATGCCCCAGGGGGCCTCATGAACACTGAAGCTTTCTTT.

This clonotype has at least ten counts. The chain has TRBV19 and TRBJ1-1, with 11 bases that match TRBD1. This CDR3 comprises 16 residues. With 6 bases clipped from V and 1 base from J, the junction kept 7 bases outside the gene matches. From germline, CDR1 is LNHDA and CDR2 SQIVND (reference sequence). CDR3 residues: CASRGGTGGPNTEAFF. The CDR3 coding sequence is TGTGCCAGTAGAGGGGGGACAGGGGGGCCGAACACTGAAGCTTTCTTT.

There are many counts of this clonotype. CDR3 DNA sequence: TGTGCCAGCAGTCCTCTTCGACAGGGGTATTACTACGAGCAGTACTTC. Amino acids: CASSPLRQGYYYEQYF. V is TRBV6-2 or TRBV6-3 and J is TRBJ2-7, with 8 positions matching TRBD1. Trimming took 5 bases from V and 3 from J; bases not matched to a gene: 12. Germline assignment: CDR1 MNHEY and CDR2 SVGEGT. The CDR3 length is 16 residues.

The table lists this clonotype with a few counts. This sequence joins TRBV5-6 and TRBJ2-7; 8 bases map to TRBD1. The J segment lost 1 base and the V segment lost 2 bases, leaving 5 bases of the junction unmatched. Germline loops: CDR1 SGHDT, CDR2 YYEEEE. This CDR3 has 15 amino acids. CDR3 sequence reads: CASSFRDRPSYEQYF. CDR3 sequence (DNA): TGTGCCAGCAGCTTTCGGGACAGGCCTTCCTACGAGCAGTACTTC.

This clonotype has ten or more counts. The J gene is TRBJ1-6, the V gene TRBV11-2; 11 bases map to TRBD1. The CDR3 spans 14 residues. V gave up 5 bases and J gave up 7 bases; unmatched junction bases: 1. The germline gives CDR1 SGHAT, CDR2 FQNNGV. CDR3 sequence reads: CASSRDRGNSPLHF. As DNA, the CDR3 is TGTGCCAGCAGCCGGGACAGGGGGAATTCACCCCTCCACTTT.

This clonotype was picked up a small number of times. The chain recombines TRBV30 with TRBJ2-1; no clear D. The CDR3 totals 13 residues. V lost 2 bases and J lost 4, with 9 bases in between. The germline gives CDR1 GTSNPN, CDR2 SVGIG (reference sequence). The CDR3 reads CAWSRSAYNEQFF. DNA for the CDR3: TGTGCCTGGAGTCGGTCAGCTTACAATGAGCAGTTCTTC.

This clonotype was counted between two and nine times. The chain has TRBV5-4 and TRBJ2-5; TRBD1 agrees at 7 bases. The ends lost 5 bases at V and 4 bases at J; junction bases unmatched: 5. Germline assignment: CDR1 SGHNT and CDR2 YYREEE (reference sequence). The CDR3 loop spans 13 amino acids. DNA of the CDR3: TGTGCCAGCAGAAAGGGGGCGGGAGAGACCCAGTACTTC. It translates to CASRKGAGETQYF.

At least ten counts were recorded for this clonotype. CDR3 residues: CASSISGANVLTF. DNA of the CDR3: TGTGCCAGCAGTATCTCTGGGGCCAACGTCCTGACTTTC. This sequence joins TRBV2 and TRBJ2-6, with unresolved D. V was shortened by 5 bases and J by 0 bases, with 2 bases between the two germline ends. Germline V gene lookup returns CDR1 SNHLY and CDR2 FYNNEI. The CDR3 is 13 amino acids.

This clonotype was picked up a small number of times. The CDR3: CASSFLAGGHASAYF. The CDR3 DNA follows: TGTGCCAGCAGTTTCCTAGCGGGGGGGCATGCCTCGGCGTATTTT. The J gene is TRBJ2-3, the V gene TRBV27, with TRBD2 identical over 12 bases. V was pared by 3 bases and J by 14 bases, with 12 bases of the junction left unmatched. The germline V gene encodes CDR1 MNHEY and CDR2 SMNVEV (reference sequence). The CDR3 spans 15 residues.

The rearrangement joins TRBV7-2 to TRBJ1-1; no clear D gene. The CDR3 length is 15 residues. CDR1 is SGHTA and CDR2 is FQGNSA in the germline V gene. Trimming pared 1 base from V and 4 bases from J, leaving 13 bases between. The CDR3 DNA follows: TGTGCCAGCAGCTTAGTCTGGGGTAGTGGCACTGAAGCTTTCTTT. It specifies CASSLVWGSGTEAFF.

This clonotype was picked up a small number of times. This chain uses TRBV20-1 with TRBJ2-7; D may be TRBD1 (8 bases). Germline V gene data show CDR1 as DFQATT and CDR2 as SNEGSKA (reference sequence). The CDR3 length is 13 residues. V was shortened by 6 bases and J by 6 bases, with 18 bases between the two germline ends. CDR3 sequence reads: CSARTGGAREQYF. The CDR3 DNA follows: TGCAGTGCCCGAACAGGGGGGGCTCGCGAGCAGTACTTC.

The rearrangement uses TRBV28 and TRBJ2-5; D gene unclear. Germline V gene lookup returns CDR1 MDHEN and CDR2 SYDVKM. The CDR3 length is 14 residues. Deletions cut 8 bases from V and 4 bases from J, with 17 bases between. CDR3 DNA sequence: TGTGCCAGCGTAAGCCAGTTATCTGGAGAGACCCAGTACTTC. This sequence encodes CASVSQLSGETQYF.

The chain links TRBV5-5 to TRBJ2-1; maybe TRBD2 (5 bases). The CDR3 has 14 residues. The ends were cut back, 0 bases at V and 8 bases at J, with 12 bases in the middle. CDR1 is SGHKS, CDR2 YYEKEE, per germline (reference sequence). The CDR3 sequence is CASSLGGLGDEQFF. DNA for the CDR3: TGTGCCAGCAGCTTGGGAGGCCTCGGGGATGAGCAGTTCTTC.

This clonotype was seen repeatedly, ten times or more. The chain has TRBV12-3 or TRBV12-4 and TRBJ2-3, with a possible D match to TRBD2 (6 bases). Trimming shortened V by 2 bases and J by 6 bases, and 9 bases separated the two germline ends. CDR3 length: 13 amino acids. The CDR3 loop is CASSLTGEDTQYF. The CDR3 coding sequence is TGTGCCAGCAGTTTAACGGGGGAGGATACGCAGTATTTT.

This clonotype was found a few times. The chain has TRBV12-3 or TRBV12-4 and TRBJ2-5; D possibly uses TRBD1 or TRBD2 (5 bases each). The CDR3 is made up of 15 amino acids. Trimming stripped 6 bases from V and 2 bases from J, with 16 bases between. The CDR3 region is CASSLRGRTQETQYF. CDR3 coding DNA: TGTGCCAGCAGCCTAAGGGGACGGACTCAAGAGACCCAGTACTTC.

Concerning this clonotype: Just one base apart from a much larger clone, this may be a read error. The DNA of the CDR3 is TGTGCCAGCAGGACAGGGCTCCATCATCCCCAGCATTTT. Amino acids: CASRTGLHHPQHF. The genes are TRBV7-6 and TRBJ1-5; 7 nucleotides align to TRBD1. This CDR3 comprises 13 residues. Germline values: CDR1 SGHVS, CDR2 FNYEAQ.

The chain combines TRBV5-1 with TRBJ1-6; D gene uncertain. The CDR3 is 14 residues long. In germline, CDR1 is SGHRS, CDR2 YFSETQ. V gave up 0 bases and J gave up 9 bases, with 10 bases separating them. The CDR3: CASSLEGWGSPLHF. As DNA, the CDR3 is TGCGCCAGCAGCTTGGAAGGTTGGGGTTCACCCCTCCACTTT. The full variable domain, its missing parts supplied by reference TRBV5-1 and TRBJ1-6, is KAGVTQTPRYLIKTRGQQVTLSCSPISGHRSVSWYQQTPGQGLQFLFEYFSETQRNKGNFPGRFSGRQFSNSRSEMNVSTLELGDSALYLCASSLEGWGSPLHFGNGTRLTVT.

V usage is TRBV7-2 and J usage is TRBJ1-2, with unresolved D. Germline CDR1 is SGHTA and CDR2 is FQGNSA. With 4 bases removed from V and 7 bases from J, the gap between germline ends came to 13 bases. The CDR3 is made up of 13 amino acids. CDR3 loop: CASSSYLWGGYTF. CDR3 coding DNA: TGTGCCAGCAGCTCTTATCTATGGGGTGGCTACACCTTC.

This clonotype was recorded at least ten times. The genes are TRBV7-9 and TRBJ1-3, with D possibly being TRBD1 (6 bases). CDR1 is SEHNR, CDR2 FQNEAQ, per germline (reference sequence). The CDR3 runs to 14 residues. V gave up 3 bases and J gave up 2 bases, with 8 bases separating them. CDR3 nucleotide sequence: TGTGCCAGCAGCTTCACAGGGACTGGAAACACCATATATTTT. Its protein is CASSFTGTGNTIYF.

This chain connects TRBV6-1 to TRBJ1-5, with 7 bases identical to TRBD1. The CDR3 length is 15 residues. J was trimmed by 4 bases and V by 10 bases; bases with no gene match: 13. Germline values: CDR1 MNHNS, CDR2 SASEGT. CDR3 amino acids: CATWTGQVGNQPQHF. The CDR3, as DNA: TGTGCCACATGGACAGGTCAGGTGGGGAATCAGCCCCAGCATTTT.